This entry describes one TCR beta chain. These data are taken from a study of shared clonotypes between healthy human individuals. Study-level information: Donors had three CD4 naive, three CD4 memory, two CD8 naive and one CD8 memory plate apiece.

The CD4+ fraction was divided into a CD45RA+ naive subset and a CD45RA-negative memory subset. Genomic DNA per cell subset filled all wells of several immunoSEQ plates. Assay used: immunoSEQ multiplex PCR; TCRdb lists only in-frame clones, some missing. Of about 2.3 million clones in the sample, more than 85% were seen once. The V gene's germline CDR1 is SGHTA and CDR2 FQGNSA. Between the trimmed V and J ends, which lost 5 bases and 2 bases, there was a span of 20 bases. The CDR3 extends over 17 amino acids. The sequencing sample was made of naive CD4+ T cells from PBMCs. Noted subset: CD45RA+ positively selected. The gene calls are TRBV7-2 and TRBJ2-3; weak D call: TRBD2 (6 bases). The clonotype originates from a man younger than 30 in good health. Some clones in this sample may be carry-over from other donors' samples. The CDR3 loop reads CASSTRGGVQYTDTQYF. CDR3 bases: TGTGCCAGCAGCACTAGGGGCGGGGTACAGTACACAGATACGCAGTATTTT.